Described below is a single T cell receptor beta chain sequence and its context. The data were produced by immunoSEQ multiplex PCR, yet TCRdb's version contains in-frame clones alone and is incomplete. The data hold approximately 110,000 clones, with about 85% observed a single time. The CDR3 extends over 17 amino acids. V was pared by 8 bases and J by 0 bases, with 11 bases of the junction left unmatched. The V gene's germline CDR1 is KGHSH and CDR2 LQKENI. These data are taken from a study of blood T cell repertoires in COVID-19. Study-wide background: PBMCs, B-cell-depleted T cells, or T cells were the source of the cDNA or gDNA that made up the material.

This receptor was taken from a man in his forties with acute or convalescent COVID-19. The chain couples TRBV18 to TRBJ2-3; TRBD1 matches 10 bases. Sequenced: peripheral blood. This CDR3 is CASPPGTGDPSTDTQYF. The CDR3 DNA reads as TGTGCCAGCCCTCCAGGGACAGGGGATCCTAGCACAGATACGCAGTATTTT.